This T cell receptor (beta chain) came from a study of cytomegalovirus exposure and HLA in healthy donors (dated by TCRdb to about 2017). As for the study more broadly: In an earlier analysis of some 550 of the donors, around 300 Gb of sequence data and approximately 120 million unique TCR beta sequences from about 180 million T cells were reported. In a later analysis, previously published TCR beta repertoires from several hundred donors were re-analyzed and high-resolution HLA genotyping was added so that TCR occurrence patterns could be studied. Among the roughly 370 genotyped donors, about 85% belonged to the genetic ancestry cluster associated with self-reported Caucasian donors. All discovery cohort repertoires had been generated on a single sequencing platform. In an earlier analysis of more than 550 of the donors, high-throughput TCR beta sequencing was used to judge whether each TCR beta V gene segment behaved as functional or pseudogenic. The study combined high-throughput TCR immunosequencing, statistical association of individual TCRs with disease status, and machine learning to predict cytomegalovirus infection status. The later analysis used no new phenotypic data to find candidate immune exposures, relying instead on TCR beta sequences and their occurrence across donors. Among roughly 400 genotyped donors of the cohort, an average of approximately 240,000 unique TCR beta nucleotide sequences were sequenced per donor, around a sixth of them non-productive. Several DR-DQ haplotypes were handled as single units for association and clustering because linkage in the cohort was strong. Alongside the repertoire data, information on donor age, sex, ethnicity and CMV serostatus was compiled. Genome-wide SNP genotypes for about 55% of the 666 donors were used in a later genetic analysis, which treated that subset as a discovery cohort. A separate validation cohort of 100 to 150 different subjects was used in addition to the 666-subject first cohort. The study profiled the T cell repertoires of under 850 subjects by immunosequencing and related them to cytomegalovirus serostatus. An early release that covered about 600 HLA-typed donors contained approximately 320 gigabases of sequencing data and approximately 85 million unique TCR sequences. Both class I and class II loci were covered by HLA typing, at four-digit resolution. The study was designed to test whether signatures of past pathogen exposure could be identified by cataloging public T cell receptors. The number of typed donors differed by locus: about 620-630 for A, B, C, DRB1 and DQB1; roughly 510 for DQA1; 606 for DPA1; and some 450 for DPB1.

For this clone: It lacks a known antigen. No base qualities exist here, and no much larger clone lies one base off it.

Preparation of the library involved the immunoSEQ multiplex PCR assay. A mixture of 60 forward primers for TCR Vbeta segments and 13 reverse primers for TCR Jbeta segments was used in the multiplex PCR. The CDR3 region of rearranged TCR beta genes was amplified from genomic DNA by a multiplex PCR assay. The Illumina HiSeq System was used to sequence the amplified TCR beta libraries as 87-base-pair reads. From the authors' description of their analysis: A later analysis tallied roughly 80 million unique TCR beta chains across the roughly 610 repertoires, and 10 million to 11 million of those chains were shared by two or more donors. To remove PCR and sequencing errors, raw reads were error-corrected and collapsed into unique sequences using a nearest-neighbor algorithm that merged closely related sequences. Alignment of CDR3 sequences to IMGT reference sequences was used to assign V, D and J gene segments. Each retained sequence needed at least a six-nucleotide match to both a V gene segment and a J gene segment. Rearrangements were called productive when the CDR3 lacked stop codons and stayed in frame with V and J; all others were non-productive. Following IMGT convention, CDR3 was defined as the stretch from the second conserved V-encoded cysteine to the conserved J-encoded phenylalanine. Sequences without an unambiguous match to a single V gene segment were excluded from the earlier analysis of approximately 600 of the donors. An earlier analysis of 500 to 700 of the donors classified V segments as functional when productive rearrangements were above 56.7% and as segregating when the standard deviation between donors was above 5%. A statistical classification framework was built to diagnose cytomegalovirus status from the catalog of TCR beta chain sequences. V and J gene assignment, in a later analysis, came from comparing TCR nucleotide sequences with IMGT/GENE-DB human TR gene sequences. A later analysis assigned CDR3 sequences and most-parsimonious VDJ recombination scenarios with the TCRdist pipeline. In a later analysis, each TCR beta chain was defined by its CDR3 amino acid sequence together with its V-gene family, and reads lacking a unique V-gene family were excluded. A later analysis removed roughly 590 highly shared, low-generation-probability nucleotide sequences to deal with suspected cross-contamination and a sequencing artifact. For each public chain, a later analysis derived a clonal expansion index from normalized ranks of inferred template counts within each repertoire. A later analysis computed generation probabilities with a VDJ recombination model fitted to out-of-frame rearrangements, and checked the results against IGoR. A later analysis scored TCR-TCR, TCR-HLA and TCR-CMV co-occurrence with hypergeometric tests, applying a repertoire-size bias correction to TCR pairs. False discovery rates were estimated in a later analysis by permuting HLA or CMV assignments 20 times. In a later analysis, co-occurring TCRs were grouped using DBSCAN, and TCRdist sequence similarity was added for clustering within HLA-allele-positive subsets. Co-occurrence clustering excluded repertoires with fewer than 30,000 or more than 120,000 public chains, plus five with anomalous nucleotide sharing. The immuneACCESS repertoire file appears here via TCRdb, limited to in-frame rearrangements. These files lack a portion of the clones; in checked studies, under half of the deficit traces to unresolved V genes, and the cause of the others is not known. The V and J calls and clone size come from that table; D and trimming were worked out from the DNA. The sample contains tens of thousands of clones, roughly 89% of them found a single time. The top ten clonotypes cover approximately 10% of the sample.

The cohort comprised 710 or so healthy bone marrow donors. At the time of sampling, all cohort members were nominally healthy, though unrecorded immune exposures were likely present. The donor tested CMV seropositive, placing the donor among the 289 seropositive members of the cohort. Each donor provided a peripheral blood sample, and peripheral blood mononuclear cells were used for TCR beta sequencing. The Qiagen DNeasy Blood Extraction Kit was used to extract genomic DNA from the blood cell samples. The CDR3 spans 14 residues, from the cysteine through the phenylalanine. Here the CDR3 DNA is all that survives: 42 bases in frame from base 1. The germline V gene yields ENHRY for CDR1 and SYGVKD for CDR2. Here V drops 5 bases and J drops 3 bases, and the junction holds 7 bases not matched to any gene. Findings and caveats that apply to the study as a whole: The sequencing pipeline was judged likely to have produced a cluster of highly shared sequence variants as a technical artifact. Around 16 rarely observed V segments, including chromosome 9 orphons, were excluded from the earlier analysis of some 590 of the donors because counts were too low. Strong co-occurrence of HLA alleles, especially DR and DQ, made assigning TCR associations to individual alleles difficult. The authors suggested that the approach could potentially be generalized to other disease states and immunological phenotypes. A further reported finding was that TCR beta sequences accurately predicted the HLA-A and HLA-B alleles for most subjects in the first cohort. The presence/absence analyses assumed that sequencing depth was roughly uniform across donors, and that assumption may not be true. At a false discovery rate of 0.05, a later analysis linked roughly 17,000 TCR beta sequences to specific HLA alleles. Most TCR sequences were seen in very few donors, while some public TCRs were found in many individuals. Because the 87-base-pair reads could not distinguish some IMGT-functional V segments, including TRBV6-2 and TRBV6-3, those segments were excluded. Immune exposure information for the cohort was limited to CMV serostatus. According to a later genetic analysis, donors in an Asian-associated ancestry cluster had fewer N-insertions in productive TCRs than the approximately 630-donor mean. The study listed approximately 150 TCR beta chains as associated with cytomegalovirus. An earlier analysis of approximately 530 of the donors showed that most TCR beta V segments appeared in productive rearrangements either about 87% or about 30% of the time, which broadly matched IMGT annotations. In a later genetic analysis, a missense DCLRE1C variant was associated with V-gene and J-gene trimming of TCR beta chains, and the association was replicated in an independent cohort. This cohort had only TCR beta chains sequenced, and the lack of alpha or paired-chain data limited which features could be detected. In vitro tests confirmed that three of the cytomegalovirus-associated TCR beta chains recognize cytomegalovirus antigens. According to a later analysis, parvovirus B19, influenza, CMV and Epstein-Barr virus appeared linked to several top co-occurrence clusters. The classifier was reported to diagnose cytomegalovirus status with high specificity and sensitivity in both the original and validation cohorts. HLA typing was unavailable for some donors at each locus, so association tests used only the typed subset. According to a later analysis, TCR association rates differed among HLA loci, with DRB1 alleles showing the most associated TCRs and HLA-C alleles showing the fewest. Linkage disequilibrium might explain the correlated functional status among segregating V segments, but an unknown experimental factor could not be ruled out. In a later analysis, most CMV-associated TCR beta chains were found to appear HLA-restricted, with HLA associations seemingly driven largely by CMV exposure. Compared with equally common non-associated chains, HLA-associated TCR beta chains in a later analysis were more clonally expanded and had lower generation probabilities.

This clonotype originated in a woman aged 35 to 49 in good health and CMV-seropositive. This receptor chain uses TRBV10-3 and TRBJ2-7, and 7 junctional nucleotides match TRBD1. The sequencing sample was made of PBMCs. The sequenced DNA is TGTGCCATCAGTCCAGGGGACAGTGGCTACGAGCAGTACTTC. It translates as CAISPGDSGYEQYF.